Detailed here is one T cell receptor (beta chain). The antigen is unknown. CDR3 length: 14 residues. With V trimmed by 3 bases and J by 3 bases, 3 bases remained unmatched. Looked up from germline, CDR1 is MNHEY and CDR2 is SMNVEV (reference sequence). This entry belongs to a study of shared clonotypes between healthy human individuals. Overall study: With ages of 18 to 49, the donors were a couple of women and three men. General study results and limits: Shared across four donors were around 5% of the naive CD4 clonotypes.

Clones were sequenced by immunoSEQ multiplex PCR, and TCRdb holds only the in-frame ones, with some missing. The data contain 550,000 to 850,000 clones, 72% of them singletons. Sample: memory CD4+ T cells sorted from blood. This sample's subset: CD45RA-negative fraction. This clonotype was sampled from a woman under 40 in good health. The chain carries TRBV27 and TRBJ2-3; TRBD1 matches at 7 bases. This CDR3 is CASSFDRVTDTQYF. In DNA form, the CDR3 reads TGTGCCAGCAGTTTTGACAGGGTGACAGATACGCAGTATTTT.